These 25 T cell receptor beta chains originate from one sample sequenced in a study of metastatic and nonmetastatic thyroid tumors. Prior to thyroid surgery, none of the patients had received any treatment. With MiXCR, TCRdb called clones anew from the PCR reads. The sample lists 43,000 or so clones; roughly 16% were seen once. Material for sequencing was blood. The receptors here all came from a female donor with papillary thyroid cancer or a benign thyroid nodule (not recorded which). Some clones in this sample may be carry-over from other donors' samples.

This clone appeared many times. This rearrangement joins TRBV28 to TRBJ2-3, with TRBD2 identical over 7 bases. V lost 5 bases to trimming and J lost 2 bases; unmatched junction nucleotides: 13. The CDR3 extends over 17 amino acids. Germline assignment: CDR1 MDHEN and CDR2 SYDVKM. DNA of the CDR3: TGTGCCAGCAGTCCCACCCTAGCGGCCTCCTCCACAGATACGCAGTATTTT. Translation gives CASSPTLAASSTDTQYF.

The table lists this clone with many counts. This rearrangement joins TRBV19 to TRBJ2-1; TRBD2 matches at 8 bases. Germline CDR1 LNHDA, CDR2 SQIVND (reference sequence). This CDR3 comprises 14 residues. After removal of 2 bases from V and 9 bases from J, the junction contained 6 bases not matched to a gene. CDR3 DNA sequence: TGTGCCAGTAGTATAAAAAGCGGGAGTACTGAGCAGTTCTTC. Amino acid sequence: CASSIKSGSTEQFF.

This clone was detected many times. V is TRBV7-2 and J is TRBJ2-5; 9 nucleotides align to TRBD2. V was clipped by 5 bases and J by 4 bases; unmatched bases: 14. The length of the CDR3 is 17 residues. CDR1 and CDR2 (germline): SGHTA, FQGNSA. The CDR3 loop reads CASSPWRVAGASETQYF. CDR3 DNA sequence: TGTGCCAGCAGCCCGTGGAGGGTAGCGGGAGCCTCAGAGACCCAGTACTTC.

This clone is judged medium-sized. The V and J genes are TRBV28 and TRBJ2-7, with TRBD1 matching 8 bases. The V segment lost 5 bases and the J segment 4 bases; nucleotides outside the gene matches: 1. This CDR3 contains 12 residues. CDR1 and CDR2 from the germline V gene are MDHEN and SYDVKM. The CDR3 DNA is TGTGCCAGCAGTGGGGACAGGTACGAGCAGTACTTC. It encodes CASSGDRYEQYF. Full variable domain (rest looked up from reference TRBV28 and TRBJ2-7): DVKVTQSSRYLVKRTGEKVFLECVQDMDHENMFWYRQDPGLGLRLIYFSYDVKMKEKGDIPEGYSVSREKKERFSLILESASTNQTSMYLCASSGDRYEQYFGPGTRLTVT.

This clone turned up a few times. The junction does not match germline at one end; this may be a read error. The chain employs TRBV15 and TRBJ2-2; TRBD1 is a possible D gene (5 bases). The CDR3 totals 15 residues. From germline, CDR1 is LNHNV and CDR2 YYDKDF (reference sequence). The CDR3 sequence: CAISRVQGSTGELFF. The CDR3 DNA is TGTGCCATCAGCAGAGTGCAGGGATCTACCGGGGAGCTGTTTTTT. The full variable domain, in which reference TRBV15 and TRBJ2-2 provide the parts outside the CDR3, is DAMVIQNPRYQVTQFGKPVTLSCSQTLNHNVMYWYQQKSSQAPKLLFHYYDKDFNNEADTPDNFQSRRPNTSFCFLDIRSPGLGDTAMYLCAISRVQGSTGELFFGEGSRLTVL.

In this sample, this clone turned up many times. The chain combines TRBV20-1 with TRBJ2-3; 12 bases map to TRBD2. The CDR3 has 16 amino acids. V was pared by 5 bases and J by 0 bases, with 6 bases of the junction left unmatched. Germline V CDR1 and CDR2: DFQATT, SNEGSKA (reference sequence). DNA for the CDR3: TGCAGTGCTCGGACTAGCGGGGCCTCTAGCACAGATACGCAGTATTTT. Translation gives CSARTSGASSTDTQYF.

This clone was seen a few times. A junction boundary mismatches the germline segment, possibly from a read error. The rearrangement links TRBV6-1 to TRBJ2-7; TRBD2 aligns across 7 bases. Germline V CDR1 and CDR2: MNHNS, SASEGT. The CDR3 covers 15 residues. The CDR3 spells CARSEEDGGAYEQYF. CDR3 DNA: TGTGCCCGCAGTGAAGAAGATGGGGGGGCCTACGAGCAGTACTTC.

This clone has a handful of counts. Other DNA sequences in the same sample also yield this CDR3. The genes are TRBV11-2 and TRBJ2-7; no definite D call. This CDR3 is 12 amino acids long. Trimming shortened V by 2 bases and J by 1 base, and 3 bases separated the two germline ends. CDR1 is SGHAT and CDR2 is FQNNGV in the germline V gene. The CDR3 DNA follows: TGTGCCAGCAGCTTACAGTCCTACGAGCAGTACTTC. Its translation: CASSLQSYEQYF. The complete variable domain, with remaining parts taken from reference TRBV11-2 and TRBJ2-7, reads EAGVAQSPRYKIIEKRQSVAFWCNPISGHATLYWYQQILGQGPKLLIQFQNNGVVDDSQLPKDRFSAERLKGVDSTLKIQPAKLEDSAVYLCASSLQSYEQYFGPGTRLTVT.

This clone appeared many times. The J gene is TRBJ1-1, the V gene TRBV20-1; D not certain. Trimming left V 2 bases short and J 1 base short, with 11 bases between. The V gene's germline CDR1 is DFQATT and CDR2 SNEGSKA (reference sequence). This CDR3 contains 14 residues. The CDR3 sequence: CSARSGRTNTEAFF. DNA for the CDR3: TGCAGTGCTAGAAGTGGACGGACGAACACTGAAGCTTTCTTT.

With regard to this clone: This may arise from a read error, as a much more abundant clone is one base away. Additional DNA sequences in this sample encode the identical CDR3. The gene calls are TRBV18 and TRBJ2-1; no reliable D call. This CDR3 is 15 amino acids long. Germline loops: CDR1 KGHSH, CDR2 LQKENI. CDR3 amino acids: CASSLTGGVYNEQFF. DNA of the CDR3: TGCGCCAGCTCACTGACTGGCGGAGTTTACAATGAGCAGTTCTTC.

This clone occurred many times. At the DNA level, this CDR3 is encoded by other sequences in the same sample as well. The gene calls are TRBV11-2 and TRBJ2-7; a possible D gene is TRBD1 (6 bases). The V gene lost 2 bases and the J gene lost 0 bases, with 14 bases spanning the gap. Germline V gives CDR1 SGHAT, CDR2 FQNNGV. This CDR3 has 16 residues. The DNA for the CDR3 is TGTGCCAGCAGCTTAATGCAGGGGTCTAGCTCCTACGAGCAGTACTTC. It specifies CASSLMQGSSSYEQYF.

The gene calls are TRBV18 and TRBJ1-1; D possibly corresponds to TRBD1 (6 bases). The CDR3 sequence is 14 residues long. The V gene lost 6 bases and the J gene lost 4 bases, with 15 bases spanning the gap. Germline V CDR1 and CDR2: KGHSH, LQKENI. The CDR3 nucleotides are TGTGCCAGCTCCCAACAGGGTGGGGGCACTGAAGCTTTCTTT. Its translation: CASSQQGGGTEAFF.

This clone showed up many times. The chain has TRBV7-8 and TRBJ1-5; tentatively, D is TRBD1 (5 bases). The CDR3 totals 13 residues. Trimming shortened V by 1 base and J by 7 bases, and 8 bases separated the two germline ends. Looked up from germline, CDR1 is SGHVS and CDR2 is FQNEAQ. CDR3: CASSLEQEQPQHF. CDR3 sequence (DNA): TGTGCCAGCAGCTTAGAACAGGAACAGCCCCAGCATTTT.

This clone was found many times. CDR3 sequence reads: CASSEEYGELFF. The CDR3 nucleotides are TGTGCCAGCAGTGAAGAGTACGGGGAGCTGTTTTTT. The chain uses TRBV2 and TRBJ2-2, with unresolved D. From germline, CDR1 is SNHLY and CDR2 FYNNEI. The CDR3 runs to 12 residues. Trimming pared 1 base from V and 7 bases from J, leaving 4 bases between.

In this sample, this clone turned up a few times. This may be a read error, as it is one base from a much larger clone. At the DNA level, this CDR3 is encoded by other sequences in the same sample as well. V is TRBV24-1 and J is TRBJ1-5; the D is unclear. There are 13 residues in the CDR3. The V gene's germline CDR1 is KGHDR and CDR2 SFDVKD. In DNA, the CDR3 is TGCGCCACCAGTGATAATAGCAATCAGCCCCAGCATTTT. Its protein product is CATSDNSNQPQHF.

Within the sample, this clone is medium-sized (0.01 to 0.1%). This sequence joins TRBV6-1 and TRBJ2-6, with D unclear. The CDR3 contains 15 residues. Between the trimmed V and J ends, which lost 7 bases and 0 bases, there was a span of 10 bases. Germline CDR1 MNHNS, CDR2 SASEGT. The CDR3, as DNA: TGTGCCAGCATGAACGTTGCCTCTGGGGCCAACGTCCTGACTTTC. Encoded protein: CASMNVASGANVLTF.

Many counts were recorded for this clone. V is TRBV10-3 and J is TRBJ2-1; 7 positions match TRBD2. V gave up 0 bases and J gave up 7 bases; unmatched junction bases: 9. The CDR3 extends over 16 amino acids. CDR1 ENHRY and CDR2 SYGVKD come from the germline V gene. CDR3 region: CAISESGGRARNEQFF. The CDR3 coding sequence is TGTGCCATCAGTGAGTCTGGGGGGAGGGCGAGGAATGAGCAGTTCTTC.

This clone was found many times. The V gene is TRBV2, the J gene TRBJ2-1, with 10 bases aligning to TRBD2. This CDR3 comprises 16 residues. Losses at the gene ends were 6 bases for V and 3 bases for J; bases not matched to a gene: 8. Per germline, CDR1 SNHLY and CDR2 FYNNEI. CDR3 DNA sequence: TGTGCCAGCAGGCCTGTGACTAGCGGGCTCTACAATGAGCAGTTCTTC. Protein: CASRPVTSGLYNEQFF.

This clone was counted ten times or more. V is TRBV6-1 and J is TRBJ1-2; TRBD1 is a possible D gene (6 bases). Germline CDR1 is MNHNS and CDR2 is SASEGT. V was trimmed by 5 bases and J by 7 bases, leaving 17 bases between them. This CDR3 contains 14 residues. The CDR3: CASSWEQGSSGYTF. DNA for the CDR3: TGTGCCAGCAGTTGGGAACAGGGTAGTAGTGGCTACACCTTC.

This clone showed up just a few times. V usage is TRBV6-1 and J usage is TRBJ2-2; 7 nucleotides align to TRBD1. Germline V gene lookup returns CDR1 MNHNS and CDR2 SASEGT. With V trimmed by 5 bases and J by 0 bases, 3 bases remained unmatched. The CDR3 is made up of 15 amino acids. The CDR3 nucleotides are TGTGCCAGCAGTAGGGGACAGCCGAACACCGGGGAGCTGTTTTTT. Residues: CASSRGQPNTGELFF.

The V gene is TRBV7-9, the J gene TRBJ1-6, with D tentatively TRBD1 (6 bases). Trimming stripped 5 bases from V and 8 bases from J, with 16 bases between. This CDR3 is 15 amino acids long. Per germline, CDR1 SEHNR and CDR2 FQNEAQ (reference sequence). The CDR3 DNA sequence: TGTGCCAGCAGCCTAACAGGGAGCGGCGATTCACCCCTCCACTTT. Its protein product is CASSLTGSGDSPLHF. Drawing the rest from reference TRBV7-9 and TRBJ1-6, the complete variable domain is DTGVSQNPRHKITKRGQNVTFRCDPISEHNRLYWYRQTLGQGPEFLTYFQNEAQLEKSRLLSDRFSAERPKGSFSTLEIQRTEQGDSAMYLCASSLTGSGDSPLHFGNGTRLTVT.

The V gene is TRBV5-1, the J gene TRBJ1-2; D ambiguous. The V end was cut by 5 bases, the J end by 0 bases, with 11 bases between. Germline CDR1 SGHRS, CDR2 YFSETQ. The CDR3 covers 14 residues. The CDR3 sequence is CASRKDEANYGYTF. In DNA form, the CDR3 reads TGCGCCAGCAGAAAGGACGAAGCTAACTATGGCTACACCTTC.

The V gene is TRBV4-2, the J gene TRBJ2-1, with unresolved D. Trimming removed 6 bases from V and 4 bases from J, with 7 bases in between. The CDR3 is made up of 12 amino acids. Germline-derived CDR1 and CDR2 are LGHNA and YNFKEQ. The chain's CDR3 is CASSDVYNEQFF. The CDR3, as DNA: TGTGCCAGCAGTGATGTATACAATGAGCAGTTCTTC.

This clone came up many times. The V call is TRBV6-6, the J call TRBJ2-1, with D possibly matching TRBD1 (5 bases). CDR3 length: 16 residues. Germline V gene sequence: CDR1 MNHNY, CDR2 SVGAGI (reference sequence). V lost 3 bases and J lost 1, with 13 bases in between. CDR3 amino acids: CASSYSQGRSYNEQFF. As DNA, the CDR3 is TGTGCCAGCAGTTATAGCCAGGGTAGGTCCTACAATGAGCAGTTCTTC.

The rearrangement uses TRBV19 and TRBJ1-1; D is perhaps TRBD1 (6 bases). There are 13 residues in the CDR3. Trimming removed 6 bases from V and 8 bases from J, with 16 bases in between. The V gene's germline CDR1 is LNHDA and CDR2 SQIVND (reference sequence). In DNA form, the CDR3 reads TGTGCCAGTAGGGTCCAAGGGGGGCGAGAAGCTTTCTTT. Its translation: CASRVQGGREAFF.